This T cell receptor (beta chain) was identified in a study of shared clonotypes between healthy human individuals. The assay was immunoSEQ multiplex PCR, and TCRdb's table has in-frame clones only and misses some. The table includes 2 million to 2.5 million clones, about nine tenths detected once. Per germline, CDR1 MNHEY and CDR2 SVGAGI. V dropped 6 bases and J dropped 4 bases, with 13 bases sitting between them. The CDR3 runs to 14 residues. The specimen was naive CD4+ T cells from PBMCs. Subset reported: CD45RA+ positively selected. This chain links TRBV6-5 with TRBJ1-3; possible D gene TRBD1, 5 bases. The TCR sequence derives from a man between 18 and 35 years old in good health. Some clones in this sample may be carry-over from other donors' samples. Here the CDR3 reads CASRDSGSGNTIYF. The CDR3 DNA sequence: TGTGCCAGCAGAGATTCAGGGTCCGGAAACACCATATATTTT.